A selection of T cell receptor beta chains follows, all from one sample in a study of blood T cell repertoires in COVID-19. Assay: immunoSEQ multiplex PCR; the TCRdb copy retains only in-frame clones and omits some. The sample yields 350,000 to 550,000 clones, 75% to 90% seen once. The sequencing input was PBMCs or T cells enriched from blood (not recorded which). These receptors originate from a man younger than 45 who had recovered from COVID-19. Each CDR3 is given with its conserved first and last residue. A D gene is named only where the DNA matches it firmly. Not all rows give a size; the values are once, few, many and, for expanded clones, a class.

cdr3_aa cdr3_nt j_call d_call v_call clone_size
CASTPTVEGLVETQYF TGTGCCAGTACCCCGACGGTGGAGGGGTTGGTGGAGACCCAGTACTTC TRBJ2-5 - TRBV19 -
CASRKESGNTIYF TGTGCCAGCAGAAAAGAGAGTGGAAACACCATATATTTT TRBJ1-3 - TRBV3-1/TRBV3-2 -
CASSLMDSHSTDTQYF TGTGCCAGCAGCTTAATGGACAGCCATAGCACAGATACGCAGTATTTT TRBJ2-3 - TRBV7-6 -
CASSLSVQNTEAFF TGTGCCAGCAGTTTATCCGTACAGAACACTGAAGCTTTCTTT TRBJ1-1 - TRBV27 -
CSVEVAGSRDVRPGELFF TGCAGCGTTGAAGTTGCTGGTTCGCGGGACGTTCGACCCGGGGAGCTGTTTTTT TRBJ2-2 - TRBV29-1 once
CASAGTSGSRADTQYF TGCGCCAGCGCCGGGACCAGCGGGAGTCGGGCAGATACGCAGTATTTT TRBJ2-3 TRBD2 TRBV4-1 once
CSGRTSGTTGELFF TGCAGCGGACGGACTAGCGGGACTACCGGGGAGCTGTTTTTT TRBJ2-2 TRBD2 TRBV29-1 -
CASSLGQVVNRGGELFF TGCGCCAGCAGCTTGGGTCAGGTGGTAAACCGTGGCGGGGAGCTGTTTTTT TRBJ2-2 - TRBV5-1 -
CASSQDRVYGYTF TGTGCCAGCAGCCAAGATCGGGTATATGGCTACACCTTC TRBJ1-2 - TRBV4-2 -
CASRALAGAYNEQFF TGTGCCAGCAGAGCGCTAGCGGGAGCCTACAATGAGCAGTTCTTC TRBJ2-1 TRBD2 TRBV28 -
CASSLGGPLTYEQYF TGTGCCAGCAGTTTGGGCGGGCCCTTAACCTACGAGCAGTACTTC TRBJ2-7 - TRBV28 -
CASSREPGANTGELFF TGTGCCAGCAGCCGAGAGCCGGGGGCGAACACCGGGGAGCTGTTTTTT TRBJ2-2 - TRBV7-9 -
CASSLRGEAFF TGTGCCAGCAGTTTGCGGGGAGAAGCTTTCTTT TRBJ1-1 - TRBV12-3/TRBV12-4 once
CASSSRQLAGVRNEQFF TGTGCCAGCAGCTCCAGACAGCTAGCGGGAGTTCGCAATGAGCAGTTCTTC TRBJ2-1 TRBD2 TRBV5-5 -
CASSEPTVEKLFF TGTGCCAGCAGTGAACCGACAGTTGAAAAACTGTTTTTT TRBJ1-4 - TRBV25-1 -
CASSGRVIGGPQHF TGTGCCAGCAGCGGGAGGGTTATTGGGGGACCCCAGCATTTT TRBJ1-5 - TRBV5-5 -
CASSKSDRGDIQYF TGCGCCAGCAGTAAGTCTGACAGGGGCGATATTCAGTACTTC TRBJ2-4 TRBD1 TRBV10-2 -
CASSLSVETQYF TGTGCCAGCAGCCTCTCTGTGGAGACCCAGTACTTC TRBJ2-5 - TRBV7-6 -
CAWSLKDYSNQPQHF TGTGCCTGGAGTCTCAAAGACTATAGCAATCAGCCCCAGCATTTT TRBJ1-5 - TRBV30 -
CASSQVGGAGQPQHF TGCGCCAGCAGCCAGGTAGGGGGCGCGGGACAGCCCCAGCATTTT TRBJ1-5 TRBD1 TRBV4-1 -
CASSLVHSMNTEAFF TGTGCCAGCAGCTTAGTACACAGTATGAACACTGAAGCTTTCTTT TRBJ1-1 - TRBV7-2 -
CAWSPGQGGGSPLHF TGTGCCTGGAGCCCGGGACAGGGTGGGGGCTCACCCCTCCACTTT TRBJ1-6 TRBD1 TRBV30 -
CASTERVRSSQPQHF TGTGCCAGCACCGAACGGGTTCGGAGCAGTCAGCCCCAGCATTTT TRBJ1-5 - TRBV28 -
CASSPRDPYGYTF TGTGCCAGCAGTCCTCGAGATCCATATGGCTACACCTTC TRBJ1-2 - TRBV27 -
CASGGTYEQYF TGTGCCAGCGGCGGGACCTACGAGCAGTACTTC TRBJ2-7 - TRBV2 -
CASSSKTGWVSPLHF TGTGCCAGCAGCTCTAAGACAGGGTGGGTTTCACCCCTCCACTTT TRBJ1-6 TRBD1 TRBV5-8 -
CASETSGRTSNEQFF TGTGCCAGTGAAACTAGCGGGAGGACCTCCAATGAGCAGTTCTTC TRBJ2-1 TRBD2 TRBV19 -
CASSPLRGSSQETQYF TGTGCCAGCTCACCACTCCGAGGGTCTAGCCAAGAGACCCAGTACTTC TRBJ2-5 - TRBV18 -
CASSSSGRGWWNQETQYF TGTGCCAGCAGTTCTAGCGGGAGGGGGTGGTGGAACCAAGAGACCCAGTACTTC TRBJ2-5 TRBD2 TRBV27 -
CASLVQPGRGYNEQFF TGTGCCAGCTTAGTCCAACCCGGGAGAGGCTACAATGAGCAGTTCTTC TRBJ2-1 - TRBV18 -
CASSHLRQANYEQYF TGTGCCAGCAGCCACTTGAGACAGGCGAATTACGAGCAGTACTTC TRBJ2-7 - TRBV7-9 -
CASSLTPGQGRYEQYF TGTGCCAGCAGCCTCACACCGGGACAGGGTCGCTACGAGCAGTACTTC TRBJ2-7 TRBD1 TRBV27 -
CASSIRTGTYLGSGNTIYF TGTGCCAGTAGTATAAGAACCGGGACATACCTCGGCTCTGGAAACACCATATATTTT TRBJ1-3 - TRBV19 -
CASGLVQGGARADTQYF TGTGCTAGTGGTTTGGTCCAAGGGGGCGCTCGGGCAGATACGCAGTATTTT TRBJ2-3 TRBD1 TRBV12-5 -
CASSRSGVLNTGELFF TGTGCCAGCAGCCGCTCAGGGGTCCTTAACACCGGGGAGCTGTTTTTT TRBJ2-2 - TRBV3-1/TRBV3-2 -
CAISDGSDTYEQYF TGTGCCATCAGTGACGGCAGCGATACCTACGAGCAGTACTTC TRBJ2-7 - TRBV10-3 -